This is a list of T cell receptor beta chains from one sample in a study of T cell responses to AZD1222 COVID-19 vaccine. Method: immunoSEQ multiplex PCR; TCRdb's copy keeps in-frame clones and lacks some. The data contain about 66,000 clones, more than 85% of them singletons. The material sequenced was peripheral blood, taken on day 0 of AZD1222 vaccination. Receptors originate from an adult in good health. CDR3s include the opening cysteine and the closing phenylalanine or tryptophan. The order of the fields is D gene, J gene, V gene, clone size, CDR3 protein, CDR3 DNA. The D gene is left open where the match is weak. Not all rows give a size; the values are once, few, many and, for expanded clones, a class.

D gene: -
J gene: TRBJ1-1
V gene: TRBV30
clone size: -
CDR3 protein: CAWAQGDTEAFF
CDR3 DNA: TGTGCCTGGGCACAGGGCGACACTGAAGCTTTCTTT

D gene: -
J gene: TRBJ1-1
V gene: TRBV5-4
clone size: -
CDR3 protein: CASKQALSNTEAFF
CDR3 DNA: TGTGCCAGCAAACAGGCTCTTTCGAACACTGAAGCTTTCTTT

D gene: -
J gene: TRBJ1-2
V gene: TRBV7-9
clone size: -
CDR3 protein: CASSLGNGYGYTF
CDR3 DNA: TGTGCCAGCAGCTTAGGCAATGGCTATGGCTACACCTTC

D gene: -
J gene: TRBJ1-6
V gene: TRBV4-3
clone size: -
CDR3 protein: CASSQDRRGGNSPLHF
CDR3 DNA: TGCGCCAGCAGCCAAGATCGTAGGGGAGGTAACTCACCCCTCCACTTT

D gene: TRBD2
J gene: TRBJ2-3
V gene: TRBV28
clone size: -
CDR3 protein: CASSLPPGRARDTQYF
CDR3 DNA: TGTGCCAGCAGTTTACCTCCCGGGAGGGCCAGGGATACGCAGTATTTT

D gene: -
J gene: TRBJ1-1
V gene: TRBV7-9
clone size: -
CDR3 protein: CASSLARTDTEAFF
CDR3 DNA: TGTGCCAGCAGCTTAGCGCGGACGGACACTGAAGCTTTCTTT

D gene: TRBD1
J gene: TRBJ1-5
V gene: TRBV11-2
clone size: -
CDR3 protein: CASSLRTGENQPQHF
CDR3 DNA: TGTGCCAGCAGCTTAAGGACAGGGGAAAATCAGCCCCAGCATTTT

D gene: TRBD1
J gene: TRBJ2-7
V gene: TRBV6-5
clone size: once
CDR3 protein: CASSADRGSSYEQYF
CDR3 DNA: TGTGCCAGCAGCGCCGACAGGGGAAGCTCCTACGAGCAGTACTTC

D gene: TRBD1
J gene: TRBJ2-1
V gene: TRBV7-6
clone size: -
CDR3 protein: CASSPEGANEQFF
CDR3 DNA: TGTGCCAGCAGCCCCGAGGGGGCTAATGAGCAGTTCTTC

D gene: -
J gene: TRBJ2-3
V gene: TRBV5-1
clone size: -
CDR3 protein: CASSFGGSFTDTQYF
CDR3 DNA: TGCGCCAGCAGCTTCGGTGGCAGTTTCACAGATACGCAGTATTTT

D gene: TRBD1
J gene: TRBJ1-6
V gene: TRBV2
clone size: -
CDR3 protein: CASRDDRGRSNSPLHF
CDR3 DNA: TGTGCCAGCAGAGACGACAGGGGGAGGAGTAATTCACCCCTCCACTTT

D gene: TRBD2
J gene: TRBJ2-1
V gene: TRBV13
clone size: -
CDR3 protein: CASSSLRGGEINEQFF
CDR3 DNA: TGTGCCAGCAGCTCCCTGCGGGGGGGGGAAATAAATGAGCAGTTCTTC

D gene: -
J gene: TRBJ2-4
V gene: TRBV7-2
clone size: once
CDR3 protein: CASSLAGGADIQYF
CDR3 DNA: TGTGCCAGCAGCTTAGCTGGGGGCGCGGACATTCAGTACTTC

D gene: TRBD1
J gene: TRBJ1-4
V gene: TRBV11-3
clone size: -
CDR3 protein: CASSLDGTAFEKLFF
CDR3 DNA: TGTGCCAGCAGCTTAGATGGGACAGCCTTCGAAAAACTGTTTTTT

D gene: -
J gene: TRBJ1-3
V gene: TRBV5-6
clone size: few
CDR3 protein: CASSLLVSGNTIYF
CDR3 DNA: TGTGCCAGCTCCCTACTGGTCTCTGGAAACACCATATATTTT

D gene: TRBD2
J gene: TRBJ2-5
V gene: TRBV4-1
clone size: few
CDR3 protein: CASSQTETSGSQETQYF
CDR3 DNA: TGCGCCAGCAGCCAAACCGAAACTAGCGGGAGCCAAGAGACCCAGTACTTC

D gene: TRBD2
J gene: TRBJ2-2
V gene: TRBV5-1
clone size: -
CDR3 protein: CASRTSGTGELFF
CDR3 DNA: TGCGCCAGCCGAACTAGCGGGACCGGGGAGCTGTTTTTT

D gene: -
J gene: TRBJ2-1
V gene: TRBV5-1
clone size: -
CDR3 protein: CASSIPLIRSYNEQFF
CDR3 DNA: TGCGCCAGCAGCATACCACTAATCCGCTCCTACAATGAGCAGTTCTTC

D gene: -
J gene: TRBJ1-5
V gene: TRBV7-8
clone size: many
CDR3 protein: CASSFFPGRTLQHF
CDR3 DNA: TGTGCCAGCAGCTTCTTCCCGGGACGGACTCTCCAGCATTTT

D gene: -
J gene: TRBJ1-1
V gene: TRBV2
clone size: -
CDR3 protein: CASSEGARANTEAFF
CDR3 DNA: TGTGCCAGCAGTGAAGGAGCCAGGGCTAACACTGAAGCTTTCTTT

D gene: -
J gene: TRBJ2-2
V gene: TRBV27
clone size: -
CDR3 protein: CASSLLQGAGELFF
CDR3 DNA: TGTGCCAGCAGTTTACTTCAAGGGGCCGGGGAGCTGTTTTTT

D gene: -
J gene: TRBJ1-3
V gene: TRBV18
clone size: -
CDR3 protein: CASSPYGSSGNTIYF
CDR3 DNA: TGTGCCAGCTCACCATACGGCAGCTCTGGAAACACCATATATTTT

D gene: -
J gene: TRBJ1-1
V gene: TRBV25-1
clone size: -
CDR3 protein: CASRTDRQNTEAFF
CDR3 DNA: TGTGCCAGCAGGACAGACAGACAGAACACTGAAGCTTTCTTT

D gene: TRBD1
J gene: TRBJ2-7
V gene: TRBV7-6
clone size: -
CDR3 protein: CASSSRDSLSYEQYF
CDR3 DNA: TGTGCCAGCAGCTCAAGGGACAGTCTATCCTACGAGCAGTACTTC

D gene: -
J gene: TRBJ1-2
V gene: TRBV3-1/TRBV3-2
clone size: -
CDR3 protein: CASSQRTTVNYGYTF
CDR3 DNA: TGTGCCAGCAGCCAACGAACAACTGTAAACTATGGCTACACCTTC

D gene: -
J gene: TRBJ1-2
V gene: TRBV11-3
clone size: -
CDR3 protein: CASSLDGSYGYTF
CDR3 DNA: TGTGCCAGCAGCTTAGATGGGAGCTATGGCTACACCTTC

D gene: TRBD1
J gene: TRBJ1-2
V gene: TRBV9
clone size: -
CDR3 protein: CASSVGAGGSYGYTF
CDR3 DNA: TGTGCCAGCAGCGTAGGGGCAGGGGGCTCCTATGGCTACACCTTC

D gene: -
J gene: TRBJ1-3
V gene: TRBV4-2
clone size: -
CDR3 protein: CASSPTGTRRAGNTIYF
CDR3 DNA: TGTGCCAGCAGCCCCACCGGGACCCGGAGGGCTGGAAACACCATATATTTT